This entry is about one T cell receptor beta chain. The germline V and J ends were trimmed by 1 base and 4 bases, with 6 bases remaining between them. The V gene's germline CDR1 is SGHTA and CDR2 FQGNSA. The CDR3 covers 13 residues. Sequenced by immunoSEQ multiplex PCR; TCRdb stores in-frame clones only, minus some. The table has about 210,000 clones, around 83% seen once. The source of the sample is a study of blood T cell repertoires in COVID-19. Whole-study context: Samples of COVID-19 (acute and convalescent) were obtained from the United States, Italy and Spain.

The sequence came from a woman aged 45-65 years with acute or convalescent COVID-19. This sequence joins TRBV7-2 and TRBJ2-3, with D unresolved. Sequencing was carried out using peripheral blood. This CDR3 is CASSLVSADTQYF. CDR3 nucleotide sequence: TGTGCCAGCAGCTTAGTATCGGCAGATACGCAGTATTTT.